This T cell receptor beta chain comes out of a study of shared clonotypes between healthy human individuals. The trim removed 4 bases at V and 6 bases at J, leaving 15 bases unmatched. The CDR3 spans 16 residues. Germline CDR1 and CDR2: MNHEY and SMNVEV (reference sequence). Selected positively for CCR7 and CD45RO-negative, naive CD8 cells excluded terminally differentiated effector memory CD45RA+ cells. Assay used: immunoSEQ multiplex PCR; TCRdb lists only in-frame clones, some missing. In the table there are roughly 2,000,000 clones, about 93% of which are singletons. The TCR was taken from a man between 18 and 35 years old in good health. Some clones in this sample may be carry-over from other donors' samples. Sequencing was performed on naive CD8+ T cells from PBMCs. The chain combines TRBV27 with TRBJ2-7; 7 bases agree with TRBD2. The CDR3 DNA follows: TGTGCCAGCAGTTCTACTAAAGGGACTATCCCTCTCGAGCAGTACTTC. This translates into CASSSTKGTIPLEQYF.